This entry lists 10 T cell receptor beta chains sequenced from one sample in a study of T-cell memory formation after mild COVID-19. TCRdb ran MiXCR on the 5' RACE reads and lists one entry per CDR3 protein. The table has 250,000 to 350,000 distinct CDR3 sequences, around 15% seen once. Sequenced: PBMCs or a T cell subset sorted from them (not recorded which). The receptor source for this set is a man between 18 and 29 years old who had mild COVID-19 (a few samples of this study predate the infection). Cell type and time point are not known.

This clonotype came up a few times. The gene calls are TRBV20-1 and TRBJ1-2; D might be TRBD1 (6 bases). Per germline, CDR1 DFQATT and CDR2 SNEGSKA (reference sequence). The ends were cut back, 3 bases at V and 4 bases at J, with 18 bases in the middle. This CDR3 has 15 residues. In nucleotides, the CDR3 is TGCAGTGCTAGTCCCCACAGGGTCGGACCCTATGGCTACACCTTC. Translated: CSASPHRVGPYGYTF.

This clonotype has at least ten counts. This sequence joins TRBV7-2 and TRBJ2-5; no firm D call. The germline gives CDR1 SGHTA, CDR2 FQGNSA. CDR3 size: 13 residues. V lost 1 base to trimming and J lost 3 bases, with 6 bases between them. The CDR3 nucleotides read TGTGCCAGCAGCTTAGGTGCGGAAGAGACCCAGTACTTC. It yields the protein CASSLGAEETQYF.

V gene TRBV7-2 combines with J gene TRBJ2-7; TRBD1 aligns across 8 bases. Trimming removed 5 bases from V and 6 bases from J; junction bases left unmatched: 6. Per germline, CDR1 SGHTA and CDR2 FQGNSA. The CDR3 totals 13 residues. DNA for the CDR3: TGTGCCAGCAGCCGGACAGGGTTTCGCGAGCAGTACTTC. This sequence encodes CASSRTGFREQYF. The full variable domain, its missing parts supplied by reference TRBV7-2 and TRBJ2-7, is GAGVSQSPSNKVTEKGKDVELRCDPISGHTALYWYRQSLGQGLEFLIYFQGNSAPDKSGLPSDRFSAERTGGSVSTLTIQRTQQEDSAVYLCASSRTGFREQYFGPGTRLTVT.

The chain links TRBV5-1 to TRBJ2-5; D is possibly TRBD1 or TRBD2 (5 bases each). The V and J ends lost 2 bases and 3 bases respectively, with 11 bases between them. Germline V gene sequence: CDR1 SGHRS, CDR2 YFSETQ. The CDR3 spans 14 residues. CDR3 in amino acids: CASSFLVGEETQYF. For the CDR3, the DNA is TGCGCCAGCAGCTTTTTGGTGGGGGAAGAGACCCAGTACTTC.

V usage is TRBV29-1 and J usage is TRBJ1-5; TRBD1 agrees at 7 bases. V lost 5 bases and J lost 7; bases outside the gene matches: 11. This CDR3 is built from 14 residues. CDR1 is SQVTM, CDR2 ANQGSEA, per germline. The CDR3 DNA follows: TGCAGCGTTATACGACAGGGTGCAGGACAGCCCCAGCATTTT. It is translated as CSVIRQGAGQPQHF.

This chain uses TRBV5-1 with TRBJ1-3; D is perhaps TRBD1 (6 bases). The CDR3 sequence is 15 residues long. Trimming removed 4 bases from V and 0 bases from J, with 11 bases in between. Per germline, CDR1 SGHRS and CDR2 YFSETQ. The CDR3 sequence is CASSTGTFSGNTIYF. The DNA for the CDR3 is TGCGCCAGCAGCACTGGGACATTCTCTGGAAACACCATATATTTT.

CDR3 sequence: CASSLRVDEQFF. CDR3 bases: TGTGCCAGCAGTTTACGGGTTGATGAGCAGTTCTTC. The chain combines TRBV7-9 with TRBJ2-1; D is ambiguous. Germline CDR1 is SEHNR and CDR2 is FQNEAQ (reference sequence). There are 12 residues in the CDR3. V lost 6 bases and J 8 bases, leaving 11 bases between the germline ends.

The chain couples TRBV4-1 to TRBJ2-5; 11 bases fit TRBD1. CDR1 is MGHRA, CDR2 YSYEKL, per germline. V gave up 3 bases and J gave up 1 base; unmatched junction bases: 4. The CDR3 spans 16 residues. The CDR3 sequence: CASSQFGTGGQETQYF. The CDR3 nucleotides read TGCGCCAGCAGCCAGTTCGGGACAGGGGGCCAAGAGACCCAGTACTTC.

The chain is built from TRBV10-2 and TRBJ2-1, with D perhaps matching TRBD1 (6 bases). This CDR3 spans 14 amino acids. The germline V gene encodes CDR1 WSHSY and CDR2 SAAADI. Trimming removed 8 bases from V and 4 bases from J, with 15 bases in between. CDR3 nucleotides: TGCGCCAGCCTCCGGGACATTCTTTACAATGAGCAGTTCTTC. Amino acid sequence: CASLRDILYNEQFF.

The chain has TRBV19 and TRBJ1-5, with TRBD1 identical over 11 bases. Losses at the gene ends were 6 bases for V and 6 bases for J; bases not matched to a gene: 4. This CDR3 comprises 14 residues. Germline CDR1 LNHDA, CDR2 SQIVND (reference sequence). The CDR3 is CASRGQGAAQPQHF. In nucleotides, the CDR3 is TGTGCCAGTAGAGGACAGGGGGCCGCTCAGCCCCAGCATTTT.